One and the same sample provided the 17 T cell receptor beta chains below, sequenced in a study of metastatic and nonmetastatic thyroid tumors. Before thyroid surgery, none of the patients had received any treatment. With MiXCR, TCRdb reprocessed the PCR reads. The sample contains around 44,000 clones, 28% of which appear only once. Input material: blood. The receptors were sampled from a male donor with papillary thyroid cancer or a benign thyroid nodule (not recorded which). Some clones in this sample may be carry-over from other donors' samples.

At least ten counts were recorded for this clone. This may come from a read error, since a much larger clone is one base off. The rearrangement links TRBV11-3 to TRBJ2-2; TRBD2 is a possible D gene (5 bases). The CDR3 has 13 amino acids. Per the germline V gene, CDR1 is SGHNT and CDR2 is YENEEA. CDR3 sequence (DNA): TGTGCCAGCAGCTTTAGGGTCACCGGGGAGCCGTTTTTT. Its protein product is CASSFRVTGEPFF.

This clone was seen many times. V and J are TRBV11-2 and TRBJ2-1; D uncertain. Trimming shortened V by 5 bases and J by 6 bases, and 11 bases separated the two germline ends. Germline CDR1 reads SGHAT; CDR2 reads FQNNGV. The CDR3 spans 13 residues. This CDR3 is CASSISSLNEQFF. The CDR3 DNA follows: TGTGCCAGCAGCATCTCCTCCCTCAATGAGCAGTTCTTC.

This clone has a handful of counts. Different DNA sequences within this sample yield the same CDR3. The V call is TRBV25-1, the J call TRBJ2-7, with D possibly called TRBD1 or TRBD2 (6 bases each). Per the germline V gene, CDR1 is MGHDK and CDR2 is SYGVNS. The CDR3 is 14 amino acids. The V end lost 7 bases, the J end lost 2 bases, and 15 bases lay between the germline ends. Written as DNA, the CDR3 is TGTGCCAGCACCGGGGGCACAGGCACCTACGAGCAGTACTTC. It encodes CASTGGTGTYEQYF.

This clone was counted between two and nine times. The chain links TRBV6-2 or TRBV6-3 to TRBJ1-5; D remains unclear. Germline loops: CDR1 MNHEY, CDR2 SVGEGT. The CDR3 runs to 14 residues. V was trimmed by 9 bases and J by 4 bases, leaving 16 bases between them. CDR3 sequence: CASSSYSANQPQHF. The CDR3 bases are TGTGCCAGTAGTAGTTACTCAGCAAATCAGCCCCAGCATTTT.

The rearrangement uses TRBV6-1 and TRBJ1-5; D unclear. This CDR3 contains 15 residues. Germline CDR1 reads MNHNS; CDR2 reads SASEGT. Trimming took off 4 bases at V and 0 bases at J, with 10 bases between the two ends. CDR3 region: CASSGQPTSNQPQHF. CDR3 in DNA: TGTGCCAGCAGTGGCCAACCCACTAGCAATCAGCCCCAGCATTTT.

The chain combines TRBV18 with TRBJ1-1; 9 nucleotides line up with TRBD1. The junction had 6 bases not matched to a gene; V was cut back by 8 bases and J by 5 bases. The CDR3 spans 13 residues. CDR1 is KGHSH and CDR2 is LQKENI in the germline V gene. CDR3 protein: CASLDRGGTEAFF. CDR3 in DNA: TGTGCCAGCCTGGACAGGGGTGGTACTGAAGCTTTCTTT.

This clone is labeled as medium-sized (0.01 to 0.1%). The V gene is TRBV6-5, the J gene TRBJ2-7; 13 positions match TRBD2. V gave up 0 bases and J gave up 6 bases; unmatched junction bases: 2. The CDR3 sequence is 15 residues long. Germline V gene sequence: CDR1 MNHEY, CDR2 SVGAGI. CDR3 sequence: CASSYSTSGRSEQYF. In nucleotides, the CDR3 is TGTGCCAGCAGTTACTCGACTAGCGGGAGGAGCGAGCAGTACTTC.

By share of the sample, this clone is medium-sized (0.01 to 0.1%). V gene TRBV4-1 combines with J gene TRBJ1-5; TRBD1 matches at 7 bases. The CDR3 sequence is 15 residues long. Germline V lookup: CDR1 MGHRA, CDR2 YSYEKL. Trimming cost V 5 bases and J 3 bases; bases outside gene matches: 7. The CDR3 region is CASSDLQGYNQPQHF. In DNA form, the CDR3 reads TGCGCCAGCAGCGATTTACAGGGGTACAATCAGCCCCAGCATTTT.

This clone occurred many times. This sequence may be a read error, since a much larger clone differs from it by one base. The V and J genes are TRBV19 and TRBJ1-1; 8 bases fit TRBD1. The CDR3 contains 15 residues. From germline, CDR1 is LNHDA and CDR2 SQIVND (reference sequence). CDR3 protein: CASRGRTGLNTKAFF. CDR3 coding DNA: TGTGCCAGTAGGGGACGGACAGGGCTCAACACTAAAGCTTTCTTT.

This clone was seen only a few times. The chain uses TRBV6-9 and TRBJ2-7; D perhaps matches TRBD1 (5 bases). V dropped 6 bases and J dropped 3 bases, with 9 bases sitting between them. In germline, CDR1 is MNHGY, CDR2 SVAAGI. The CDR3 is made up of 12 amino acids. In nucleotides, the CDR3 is TGTGCCAGCAGGGGGCAGGGCTACGAGCAGTACTTC. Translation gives CASRGQGYEQYF.

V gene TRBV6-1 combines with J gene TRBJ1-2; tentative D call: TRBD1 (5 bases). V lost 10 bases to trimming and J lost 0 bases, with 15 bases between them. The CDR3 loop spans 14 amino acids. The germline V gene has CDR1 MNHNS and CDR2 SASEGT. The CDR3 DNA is TGTGCCACCCGAAAGGGGTCTACTAACTATGGCTACACCTTC. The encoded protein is CATRKGSTNYGYTF.

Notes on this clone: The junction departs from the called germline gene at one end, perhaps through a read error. CDR3 nucleotides: TGCAGCGCTAGAGATCAAATCCGGGGGGGTGGCACAGATACGCAGTATTTT. Translation gives CSARDQIRGGGTDTQYF. V usage is TRBV20-1 and J usage is TRBJ2-3, with 8 bases that match TRBD2. Germline-derived CDR1 and CDR2 are DFQATT and SNEGSKA (reference sequence). This CDR3 is built from 17 residues.

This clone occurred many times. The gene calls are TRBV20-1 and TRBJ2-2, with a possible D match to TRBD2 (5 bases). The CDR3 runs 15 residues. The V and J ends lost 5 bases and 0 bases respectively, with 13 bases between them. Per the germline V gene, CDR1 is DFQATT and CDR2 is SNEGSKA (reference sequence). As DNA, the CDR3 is TGCAGTGCTCGGGCCGATAGCGCGAACACCGGGGAGCTGTTTTTT. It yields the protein CSARADSANTGELFF.

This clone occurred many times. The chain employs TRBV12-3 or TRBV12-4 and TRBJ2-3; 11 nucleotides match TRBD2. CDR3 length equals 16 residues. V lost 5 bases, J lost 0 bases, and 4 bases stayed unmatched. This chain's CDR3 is CASSLPSGGSTDTQYF. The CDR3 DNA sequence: TGTGCCAGCAGTCTTCCTAGCGGGGGGAGCACAGATACGCAGTATTTT.

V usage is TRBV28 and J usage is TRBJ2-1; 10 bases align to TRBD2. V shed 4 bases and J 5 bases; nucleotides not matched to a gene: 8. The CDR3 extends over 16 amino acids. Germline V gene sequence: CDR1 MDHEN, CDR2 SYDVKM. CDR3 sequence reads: CASSSSSGRPDNEQFF. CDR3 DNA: TGTGCCAGCAGTTCCTCTAGCGGGAGACCTGACAATGAGCAGTTCTTC.

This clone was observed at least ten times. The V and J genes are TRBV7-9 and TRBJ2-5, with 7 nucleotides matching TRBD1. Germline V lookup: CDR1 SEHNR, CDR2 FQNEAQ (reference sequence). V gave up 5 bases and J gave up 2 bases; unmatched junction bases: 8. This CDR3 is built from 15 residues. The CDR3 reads CASSIEGQRQETQYF. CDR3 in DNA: TGTGCCAGCAGCATAGAGGGACAGAGACAAGAGACCCAGTACTTC.

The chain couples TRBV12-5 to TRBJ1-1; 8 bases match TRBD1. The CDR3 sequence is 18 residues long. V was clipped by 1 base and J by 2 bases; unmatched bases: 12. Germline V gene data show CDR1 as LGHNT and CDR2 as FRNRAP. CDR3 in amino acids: CASGLAHVTGVINTEAFF. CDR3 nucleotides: TGTGCTAGTGGTTTGGCCCACGTGACAGGGGTCATAAACACTGAAGCTTTCTTT.